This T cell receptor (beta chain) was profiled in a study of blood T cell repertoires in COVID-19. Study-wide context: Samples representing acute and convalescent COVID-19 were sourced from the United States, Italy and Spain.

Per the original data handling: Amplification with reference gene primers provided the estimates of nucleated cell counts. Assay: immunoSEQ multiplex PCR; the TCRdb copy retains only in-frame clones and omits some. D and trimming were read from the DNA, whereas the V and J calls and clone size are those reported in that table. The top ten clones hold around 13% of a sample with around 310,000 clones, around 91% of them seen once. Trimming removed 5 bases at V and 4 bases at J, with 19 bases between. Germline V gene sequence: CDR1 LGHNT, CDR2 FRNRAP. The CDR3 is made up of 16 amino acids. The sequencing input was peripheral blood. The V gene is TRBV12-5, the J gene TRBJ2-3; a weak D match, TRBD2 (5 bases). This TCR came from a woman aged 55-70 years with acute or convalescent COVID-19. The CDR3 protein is CASGGDTWSGSDTQYF. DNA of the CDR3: TGTGCTAGTGGTGGGGATACCTGGTCGGGGTCAGATACGCAGTATTTT.